This T cell receptor beta chain emerged from a study of blood T cell repertoires in COVID-19. Study-wide background: Sites in the United States, Italy and Spain provided acute and convalescent COVID-19 samples. T cells, B-cell-depleted T cells, or PBMCs provided the cDNA or gDNA that served as material.

V lost 0 bases to trimming and J lost 1 base, with 6 bases between them. Germline-derived CDR1 and CDR2 are SGHNT and YYREEE (reference sequence). CDR3 size: 14 residues. As handled by the study authors: Amplification of reference gene primers provided the estimated nucleated cell counts. The repertoire was sequenced with immunoSEQ multiplex PCR; TCRdb's copy has only in-frame clones and lacks some. That table supplies the V and J calls and clone size; D and trimming were determined from the DNA. The data contain roughly 390,000 clones, over 75% of them singletons. During active infection, Seattle patients enrolled and were then monitored through disease. In this sample, this clone turned up once.

This TCR was sampled from a woman aged 25-40 years with COVID-19, enrolled during active disease. Sample: peripheral blood. The chain has TRBV5-4 and TRBJ2-3; D might be TRBD2 (6 bases). Written as DNA, the CDR3 is TGTGCCAGCAGCTTGGCTAGCGGCACAGATACGCAGTATTTT. It yields the protein CASSLASGTDTQYF. The complete variable domain, with remaining parts taken from reference TRBV5-4 and TRBJ2-3, reads ETGVTQSPTHLIKTRGQQVTLRCSSQSGHNTVSWYQQALGQGPQFIFQYYREEENGRGNFPPRFSGLQFPNYSSELNVNALELDDSALYLCASSLASGTDTQYFGPGTRLTVL.